One sample yielded the 22 T cell receptor beta chains listed below, sequenced in a study of sequential checkpoint blockade in melanoma. Indicated treatment: randomized to nivolumab then ipilimumab (arm A) or the reverse (arm B). Profiled with immunoSEQ multiplex PCR; TCRdb holds only in-frame clones, not every one. This table has 25,000 to 35,000 clones, roughly 89% appearing once. The sample here was CD8+ T cells sorted from blood (inferred from file names), taken from a patient given nivolumab and ipilimumab in sequence. All receptors derive from a human donor with melanoma.

The chain combines TRBV4-1 with TRBJ1-5; tentative D call: TRBD1 (5 bases). The CDR3 extends over 14 amino acids. Germline CDR1 and CDR2: MGHRA and YSYEKL. The V end was cut by 4 bases, the J end by 4 bases, with 11 bases between. CDR3 sequence (DNA): TGCGCCAGCAGCCCCCCGGGGGGAAATCAGCCCCAGCATTTT. Translation: CASSPPGGNQPQHF.

This CDR3 is CASSWRGGEAFF. The CDR3 DNA follows: TGTGCCAGCAGCTGGCGGGGCGGGGAAGCTTTCTTT. The rearrangement uses TRBV5-8 and TRBJ1-1; D is perhaps TRBD1 (5 bases). CDR1 and CDR2 (germline): SGHTS, YDEGEE. Trimming cost V 3 bases and J 8 bases, with 11 bases left between them. CDR3 size: 12 residues. Combining the CDR3 with reference TRBV5-8 and TRBJ1-1 gives the whole variable domain EAGVTQSPTHLIKTRGQQATLRCSPISGHTSVYWYQQALGLGLQFLLWYDEGEERNRGNFPPRFSGRQFPNYSSELNVNALELEDSALYLCASSWRGGEAFFGQGTRLTVV.

The J gene is TRBJ1-2, the V gene TRBV5-4; 10 nucleotides align to TRBD1. The trim removed 4 bases at V and 8 bases at J, leaving 5 bases unmatched. The CDR3 length is 13 residues. Germline V gene lookup returns CDR1 SGHNT and CDR2 YYREEE (reference sequence). CDR3 nucleotides: TGTGCCAGCAGCAAAGGGACAGGGGTGGGCTACACCTTC. Translated: CASSKGTGVGYTF.

The table lists this clone with a count of one. V gene TRBV27 combines with J gene TRBJ2-1; 9 nucleotides agree with TRBD2. This CDR3 is 17 amino acids long. Germline V gene lookup returns CDR1 MNHEY and CDR2 SMNVEV (reference sequence). V shed 5 bases, J shed 7 bases, and the junction held 15 bases outside the gene matches. The CDR3 region is CASSPLGGREGENEQFF. Here the CDR3 DNA reads TGTGCCAGCAGTCCCCTCGGGGGGCGGGAGGGTGAAAATGAGCAGTTCTTC.

Worth noting for this clone: The sample contains more than one DNA sequence encoding this CDR3. The chain uses TRBV6-1 and TRBJ2-7, with D perhaps TRBD1 (5 bases). Germline CDR1 is MNHNS and CDR2 is SASEGT. The CDR3 contains 13 residues. Trimming took 0 bases from V and 2 from J, leaving 5 bases between them. The CDR3 spells CASSEATAYEQYF. The DNA for the CDR3 is TGTGCCAGCAGTGAAGCGACAGCCTACGAGCAGTACTTC.

V gene TRBV4-3 combines with J gene TRBJ2-7, with D possibly matching TRBD2 (5 bases). This CDR3 spans 15 amino acids. The germline V gene encodes CDR1 LGHNA and CDR2 YSLEER. V was cut by 2 bases and J by 2 bases, with 13 bases left in between. The CDR3 DNA is TGCGCCAGCAGCCAAACTAGGCAGGAAACCTACGAGCAGTACTTC. Protein: CASSQTRQETYEQYF.

The V gene is TRBV28, the J gene TRBJ2-7, with 7 bases that match TRBD1. Trimming removed 3 bases from V and 5 bases from J; junction bases left unmatched: 16. Per the germline V gene, CDR1 is MDHEN and CDR2 is SYDVKM. The CDR3 is made up of 17 amino acids. The CDR3: CASSFVFVTGTTNEQYF. The CDR3, as DNA: TGTGCCAGCAGTTTTGTTTTTGTGACAGGGACGACGAACGAGCAGTACTTC.

This CDR3 reads CASDRGSYNEQFF. In DNA, the CDR3 is TGTGCCTCCGACAGGGGGTCGTACAATGAGCAGTTCTTC. V and J are TRBV30 and TRBJ2-1; 9 bases map to TRBD1. Germline trimming cut 7 bases from V and 4 bases from J; bases unmatched to any gene: 5. The CDR3 runs to 13 residues. From germline, CDR1 is GTSNPN and CDR2 SVGIG (reference sequence). The whole variable domain, remainder taken from reference TRBV30 and TRBJ2-1, is SQTIHQWPATLVQPVGSPLSLECTVEGTSNPNLYWYRQAAGRGLQLLFYSVGIGQISSEVPQNLSASRPQDRQFILSSKKLLLSDSGFYLCASDRGSYNEQFFGPGTRLTVL.

The rearrangement links TRBV14 to TRBJ2-3; 9 nucleotides line up with TRBD2. The V and J ends lost 0 bases and 2 bases, in that order; junction bases with no gene match: 9. Germline V gene data show CDR1 as SGHDN and CDR2 as FVKESK. The length of the CDR3 is 18 residues. The CDR3 reads CASSQDWLAGFPTDTQYF. CDR3 bases: TGTGCCAGCAGCCAAGATTGGCTAGCGGGATTCCCCACAGATACGCAGTATTTT. The full variable domain, with the rest looked up from reference TRBV14 and TRBJ2-3, is EAGVTQFPSHSVIEKGQTVTLRCDPISGHDNLYWYRRVMGKEIKFLLHFVKESKQDESGMPNNRFLAERTGGTYSTLKVQPAELEDSGVYFCASSQDWLAGFPTDTQYFGPGTRLTVL.

This clone was found a few times. The J gene is TRBJ2-7, the V gene TRBV4-1, with 11 bases identical to TRBD1. The V gene's germline CDR1 is MGHRA and CDR2 YSYEKL. J lost 3 bases, V lost 4 bases, and 2 bases had no gene match. The CDR3 contains 14 residues. The CDR3 here is CASSPGTGGYEQYF. The CDR3 DNA follows: TGCGCCAGCAGCCCTGGGACAGGGGGCTACGAGCAGTACTTC.

In this sample, this clone turned up a few times. Other DNA sequences in the same sample also yield this CDR3. V gene TRBV7-2 combines with J gene TRBJ2-5; 10 bases match TRBD1. V was clipped by 4 bases and J by 5 bases; unmatched bases: 4. The CDR3 contains 14 residues. Germline V gene lookup returns CDR1 SGHTA and CDR2 FQGNSA. This CDR3 reads CASSWGQGLETQYF. CDR3 nucleotides: TGTGCCAGCAGCTGGGGACAGGGGTTGGAGACCCAGTACTTC.

The sample holds a few counts of this clone. Here the CDR3 reads CASSLGQGEADTQYF. In DNA, the CDR3 is TGTGCCAGCAGCTTAGGGCAGGGGGAGGCAGATACGCAGTATTTT. The rearrangement links TRBV7-3 to TRBJ2-3, with D maybe TRBD1 (7 bases). The V gene's germline CDR1 is SGHTA and CDR2 FQGTGA. The CDR3 has 15 amino acids. Trimming left V 2 bases short and J 4 bases short, with 13 bases between.

The V call is TRBV28, the J call TRBJ1-2, with D possibly TRBD1 on 6 matching bases. Trimming pared 4 bases from V and 8 bases from J, leaving 17 bases between. Germline assignment: CDR1 MDHEN and CDR2 SYDVKM. The CDR3 spans 14 residues. The CDR3 DNA is TGTGCCAGCAGTTCCGGACAGCACTATCTGGGCTACACCTTC. Its protein product is CASSSGQHYLGYTF.

The rearrangement joins TRBV9 to TRBJ2-7; 14 bases align to TRBD2. The CDR3 is made up of 15 amino acids. The germline V gene encodes CDR1 SGDLS and CDR2 YYNGEE. V gave up 3 bases and J gave up 5 bases; unmatched junction bases: 4. The CDR3 sequence: CASSEGLAGANEQYF. CDR3 nucleotides: TGTGCCAGCAGCGAGGGACTAGCGGGAGCCAACGAGCAGTACTTC.

The rearrangement links TRBV4-2 to TRBJ1-1; D unresolved. Germline-derived CDR1 and CDR2 are LGHNA and YNFKEQ. This CDR3 comprises 13 residues. V shed 4 bases and J shed 6 bases, with 12 bases lying between them. Written as DNA, the CDR3 is TGTGCCAGCAGCCCGATAGGTCTAGCTGAAGCTTTCTTT. Translating it yields CASSPIGLAEAFF.

This rearrangement joins TRBV11-2 to TRBJ2-3, with D unresolved. V lost 4 bases, J lost 6 bases, and 8 bases lay in between. CDR1 is SGHAT and CDR2 is FQNNGV in the germline V gene. The CDR3 loop spans 12 amino acids. CDR3 residues: CASSYLLDTQYF. The DNA of the CDR3 is TGTGCCAGCAGCTACTTATTGGATACGCAGTATTTT.

The rearrangement uses TRBV10-1 and TRBJ2-2, with TRBD2 matching 13 bases. This CDR3 comprises 19 residues. V shed 3 bases and J 4 bases; nucleotides not matched to a gene: 11. Germline CDR1 WNHNN, CDR2 SYGVQD (reference sequence). The CDR3 coding sequence is TGCGCCAGCAGTGAAGAAGGACTAGCGGGAGTTGATGGCACCGGGGAGCTGTTTTTT. Translated, it gives CASSEEGLAGVDGTGELFF.

The gene calls are TRBV4-3 and TRBJ2-5, with a possible D match to TRBD2 (5 bases). Judging by the DNA end, TRBJ2-7 fits better; the J call may be wrong. Germline V lookup: CDR1 LGHNA, CDR2 YSLEER. The CDR3 length is 13 residues. The CDR3 DNA sequence: TGCGCCAGCAGCCCGTCCCGGGACTACGAGCAGTACTTC. Amino acid sequence: CASSPSRDYEQYF.

The chain links TRBV6-4 to TRBJ2-1; 9 positions match TRBD2. CDR3 length equals 14 residues. J lost 3 bases, V lost 5 bases, and 2 bases had no gene match. Germline V gives CDR1 MRHNA, CDR2 SNTAGT. The CDR3 region has the DNA TGTGCCAGCAGTAGACTAGCGGACTACAATGAGCAGTTCTTC. It is translated as CASSRLADYNEQFF.

The rearrangement links TRBV6-1 to TRBJ2-4; maybe TRBD2 (5 bases). The length of the CDR3 is 18 residues. The germline V and J ends were trimmed by 0 bases and 0 bases, with 15 bases remaining between them. Germline CDR1 reads MNHNS; CDR2 reads SASEGT. CDR3 sequence reads: CASSEAGLGWEAKNIQYF. Written as DNA, the CDR3 is TGTGCCAGCAGTGAAGCAGGACTCGGGTGGGAAGCCAAAAACATTCAGTACTTC.

In this sample, this clone turned up once. This rearrangement joins TRBV7-3 to TRBJ2-2, with D perhaps matching TRBD2 (6 bases). V was pared by 2 bases and J by 0 bases, with 7 bases between. Germline V lookup: CDR1 SGHTA, CDR2 FQGTGA. The CDR3 consists of 15 residues. DNA of the CDR3: TGTGCCAGCAGCTTAGGAGGGACGAACACCGGGGAGCTGTTTTTT. Translated: CASSLGGTNTGELFF.

The chain employs TRBV5-6 and TRBJ1-5; possibly TRBD1 for D (5 bases). From germline, CDR1 is SGHDT and CDR2 YYEEEE. Trimming removed 1 base at V and 6 bases at J, with 11 bases between. The CDR3 is 14 residues long. CDR3 loop: CASSLLQGIQPQHF. The DNA of the CDR3 is TGTGCCAGCAGCTTGCTCCAGGGTATTCAGCCCCAGCATTTT.